These 27 T cell receptor beta chains were sequenced from one sample in a study of blood T cell repertoires in COVID-19. Libraries were prepared by immunoSEQ multiplex PCR; TCRdb keeps only in-frame clonotypes and omits some of them. This repertoire shows 150,000 to 200,000 clones, about 80% found once; its top ten account for roughly 1.9%. Source material: peripheral blood. Receptors originate from a woman older than 75 with acute or convalescent COVID-19.

The V call is TRBV6-5, the J call TRBJ2-1; 8 bases fit TRBD1. With 6 bases clipped from V and 6 bases from J, the junction kept 7 bases outside the gene matches. The CDR3 is 14 residues long. Per the germline V gene, CDR1 is MNHEY and CDR2 is SVGAGI. CDR3 sequence: CASSLDRVGNEQFF. The CDR3 DNA reads TGTGCCAGCAGCTTGGACAGGGTTGGCAATGAGCAGTTCTTC.

This chain connects TRBV28 to TRBJ2-7; a possible D gene is TRBD2 (6 bases). CDR3 size: 12 residues. Germline values: CDR1 MDHEN, CDR2 SYDVKM. V shed 2 bases and J shed 4 bases, with 6 bases lying between them. CDR3 region: CASSLSGYEQYF. The DNA of the CDR3 is TGTGCCAGCAGTTTAAGCGGGTACGAGCAGTACTTC.

This chain links TRBV27 with TRBJ2-7; 7 nucleotides align to TRBD1. Germline assignment: CDR1 MNHEY and CDR2 SMNVEV (reference sequence). V lost 5 bases to trimming and J lost 2 bases; unmatched junction nucleotides: 12. CDR3 length: 16 residues. This chain's CDR3 is CASSPLGQDWTYEQYF. Here the CDR3 DNA reads TGTGCCAGCAGTCCGCTAGGACAGGACTGGACCTACGAGCAGTACTTC.

V and J are TRBV20-1 and TRBJ1-1; D may be TRBD1 (5 bases). The germline gives CDR1 DFQATT, CDR2 SNEGSKA (reference sequence). This CDR3 spans 10 amino acids. Deletions cut 8 bases from V and 5 bases from J, with 9 bases between. The CDR3 sequence is CSRGGTEAFF. DNA for the CDR3: TGCAGTCGCGGGGGAACTGAAGCTTTCTTT.

J is TRBJ2-1 and V is TRBV3-1 (or the pseudogene TRBV3-2), with TRBD2 matching over 9 bases. With V trimmed by 0 bases and J by 2 bases, 11 bases remained unmatched. CDR3 size: 19 residues. Germline V CDR1 and CDR2: LGHDT, YNNKEL (reference sequence). The CDR3 region has the DNA TGTGCCAGCAGCCAAGATATAGGAACTAGCGGGCGGCCCTACAATGAGCAGTTCTTC. It is translated as CASSQDIGTSGRPYNEQFF.

In its sample, this clone was seen a few times. This chain connects TRBV30 to TRBJ2-2, with 7 bases identical to TRBD2. V was clipped by 4 bases and J by 5 bases; unmatched bases: 7. CDR1 GTSNPN and CDR2 SVGIG come from the germline V gene (reference sequence). The CDR3 runs 14 residues. CDR3 amino acids: CAWIWGGSTGELFF. In nucleotides, the CDR3 is TGTGCCTGGATATGGGGAGGGTCAACCGGGGAGCTGTTTTTT.

The CDR3: CSVWGGQGYNEQFF. The CDR3 DNA reads TGCAGCGTTTGGGGGGGACAGGGGTACAATGAGCAGTTCTTC. The chain couples TRBV29-1 to TRBJ2-1; 10 bases agree with TRBD1. V was pared by 5 bases and J by 4 bases, with 5 bases of the junction left unmatched. CDR1 is SQVTM and CDR2 is ANQGSEA in the germline V gene. The CDR3 contains 14 residues.

The rearrangement links TRBV7-3 to TRBJ2-3; TRBD2 is a possible D gene (6 bases). The V end lost 1 base, the J end lost 5 bases, and 10 bases lay between the germline ends. This CDR3 has 14 amino acids. In germline, CDR1 is SGHTA, CDR2 FQGTGA. CDR3 coding DNA: TGTGCCAGCAGCTTAAGGGGACTTCTAGATACGCAGTATTTT. Its protein is CASSLRGLLDTQYF. Full variable domain (missing parts from reference TRBV7-3 and TRBJ2-3): GAGVSQTPSNKVTEKGKYVELRCDPISGHTALYWYRQSLGQGPEFLIYFQGTGAADDSGLPNDRFFAVRPEGSVSTLKIQRTERGDSAVYLCASSLRGLLDTQYFGPGTRLTVL.

The chain links TRBV5-4 to TRBJ1-2; 9 nucleotides align to TRBD1. This CDR3 has 14 amino acids. V shed 4 bases and J 1 base; nucleotides not matched to a gene: 2. Looked up from germline, CDR1 is SGHNT and CDR2 is YYREEE (reference sequence). The CDR3 sequence is CASSPGQGNYGYTF. The DNA for the CDR3 is TGTGCCAGCAGCCCGGGACAGGGTAACTATGGCTACACCTTC.

CDR3 sequence reads: CASGDTGESYNEQFF. The CDR3 region has the DNA TGTGCCAGCGGAGATACAGGAGAGTCCTACAATGAGCAGTTCTTC. V is TRBV5-6 and J is TRBJ2-1; perhaps TRBD1 as D (5 bases). This CDR3 is 15 amino acids long. In germline, CDR1 is SGHDT, CDR2 YYEEEE. Trimming cost V 7 bases and J 1 base, with 15 bases left between them. The full variable domain, its missing parts supplied by reference TRBV5-6 and TRBJ2-1, is DAGVTQSPTHLIKTRGQQVTLRCSPKSGHDTVSWYQQALGQGPQFIFQYYEEEERQRGNFPDRFSGHQFPNYSSELNVNALLLGDSALYLCASGDTGESYNEQFFGPGTRLTVL.

J is TRBJ2-5 and V is TRBV24-1; D might be TRBD2 (5 bases). The germline CDR1 and CDR2 sequences are KGHDR and SFDVKD. The germline V and J ends were trimmed by 2 bases and 4 bases, with 7 bases remaining between them. The CDR3 consists of 13 residues. The DNA of the CDR3 is TGTGCCACCAGTGATTCTAGCCGAGAGACCCAGTACTTC. Protein: CATSDSSRETQYF.

This chain uses TRBV11-2 with TRBJ1-4; no reliable D call. CDR1 SGHAT and CDR2 FQNNGV come from the germline V gene. V shed 6 bases and J shed 6 bases, with 8 bases lying between them. The CDR3 runs to 12 residues. The CDR3 loop reads CASSPSDEKLFF. The CDR3 DNA follows: TGTGCCAGCAGTCCGAGTGATGAAAAACTGTTTTTT. Together with reference TRBV11-2 and TRBJ1-4, the CDR3 gives the full variable domain: EAGVAQSPRYKIIEKRQSVAFWCNPISGHATLYWYQQILGQGPKLLIQFQNNGVVDDSQLPKDRFSAERLKGVDSTLKIQPAKLEDSAVYLCASSPSDEKLFFGSGTQLSVL.

The genes are TRBV11-2 and TRBJ2-1; 13 bases map to TRBD2. This CDR3 contains 15 residues. Trimming at V came to 7 bases and at J to 9 bases, leaving 9 bases not matched to a gene. Per the germline V gene, CDR1 is SGHAT and CDR2 is FQNNGV. As DNA, the CDR3 is TGTGCCAGCACTCGCGGACTAGCGGGAGCGTCTGAGCAGTTCTTC. Its translation: CASTRGLAGASEQFF.

This chain links TRBV3-1 (or the pseudogene TRBV3-2) with TRBJ2-3; D remains ambiguous. V lost 0 bases and J 3 bases, leaving 7 bases between the germline ends. CDR3 length: 14 residues. Germline CDR1 is LGHDT and CDR2 is YNNKEL (reference sequence). The CDR3 DNA sequence: TGTGCCAGCAGCCAAGATCTGCGGACAGATACGCAGTATTTT. This sequence encodes CASSQDLRTDTQYF.

V usage is TRBV4-1 and J usage is TRBJ1-1; a weak D match, TRBD1 (6 bases). Trimming cost V 1 base and J 4 bases, with 10 bases left between them. The CDR3 sequence is 14 residues long. Germline V gene sequence: CDR1 MGHRA, CDR2 YSYEKL. The CDR3 reads CASSQGIGGTEAFF. For the CDR3, the DNA is TGCGCCAGCAGCCAAGGGATAGGGGGCACTGAAGCTTTCTTT.

V is TRBV7-2 and J is TRBJ1-6, with D possibly being TRBD1 (6 bases). Per the germline V gene, CDR1 is SGHTA and CDR2 is FQGNSA. V was pared by 5 bases and J by 13 bases, with 15 bases between. The CDR3 runs 13 residues. CDR3 in amino acids: CASSLKQGEPLHF. The DNA for the CDR3 is TGTGCCAGCAGCCTAAAACAGGGAGAGCCCCTCCACTTT.

This clone was recorded at least ten times. This rearrangement joins TRBV7-6 to TRBJ2-3; the match to TRBD1 covers 9 bases. Germline CDR1 SGHVS, CDR2 FNYEAQ. This CDR3 is built from 15 residues. V lost 5 bases to trimming and J lost 0 bases; unmatched junction nucleotides: 3. The CDR3 nucleotides read TGTGCCAGCAGCACAGGGGGCTCTAGCACAGATACGCAGTATTTT. Translating it yields CASSTGGSSTDTQYF. Combining the CDR3 with reference TRBV7-6 and TRBJ2-3 gives the whole variable domain GAGVSQSPRYKVTKRGQDVALRCDPISGHVSLYWYRQALGQGPEFLTYFNYEAQQDKSGLPNDRFSAERPEGSISTLTIQRTEQRDSAMYRCASSTGGSSTDTQYFGPGTRLTVL.

This clone was seen a single time. The CDR3, as DNA: TGTGCCAGCAGTTTAGCAGGGACTATTAATGAAAAACTGTTTTTT. Its protein is CASSLAGTINEKLFF. The genes are TRBV28 and TRBJ1-4; D is possibly TRBD1 (5 bases). V was trimmed by 2 bases and J by 4 bases, leaving 11 bases between them. Germline V gene data show CDR1 as MDHEN and CDR2 as SYDVKM. The CDR3 runs to 15 residues.

The V gene is TRBV5-1, the J gene TRBJ2-7; 7 nucleotides align to TRBD1. Germline V gene lookup returns CDR1 SGHRS and CDR2 YFSETQ. The trim removed 5 bases at V and 6 bases at J, leaving 14 bases unmatched. The CDR3 is made up of 15 amino acids. The CDR3 loop is CASSPTGASGGEQYF. The CDR3 DNA sequence: TGCGCCAGCAGTCCCACAGGGGCCAGTGGTGGCGAGCAGTACTTC.

The rearrangement joins TRBV6-6 to TRBJ2-3; a possible D gene is TRBD1 (5 bases). Looked up from germline, CDR1 is MNHNY and CDR2 is SVGAGI (reference sequence). The V gene lost 10 bases and the J gene lost 4 bases, with 18 bases spanning the gap. The CDR3 extends over 14 amino acids. CDR3 in DNA: TGTGCCATTAGGCAGGGTCTAGTTGCAGATACGCAGTATTTT. It specifies CAIRQGLVADTQYF.

The table lists this clone with a count of one. The rearrangement uses TRBV27 and TRBJ1-1, with TRBD1 as a possible D gene (6 bases). In germline, CDR1 is MNHEY, CDR2 SMNVEV (reference sequence). CDR3 length equals 15 residues. The ends were cut back, 4 bases at V and 1 base at J, with 13 bases in the middle. CDR3 region: CASSSSGTRNTEAFF. In DNA, the CDR3 is TGTGCCAGCAGTTCCTCCGGGACAAGGAACACTGAAGCTTTCTTT.

The chain recombines TRBV11-2 with TRBJ2-2; D is uncertain. The germline CDR1 and CDR2 sequences are SGHAT and FQNNGV. With 1 base removed from V and 6 bases from J, the gap between germline ends came to 18 bases. This CDR3 is 17 amino acids long. Here the CDR3 DNA reads TGTGCCAGCAGCTTAGTCCAACTTTCACTAACGGCCGGGGAGCTGTTTTTT. Translating gives CASSLVQLSLTAGELFF.

The CDR3 nucleotides are TGTGCCAGCAACTACGCTAGCGGACGCTCTGGGGAGCAGTACTTC. This codes for CASNYASGRSGEQYF. This rearrangement joins TRBV2 to TRBJ2-7, with 7 nucleotides matching TRBD2. This CDR3 has 15 amino acids. V lost 7 bases, J lost 7 bases, and 16 bases stayed unmatched. From germline, CDR1 is SNHLY and CDR2 FYNNEI.

The V call is TRBV15, the J call TRBJ1-1, with 7 positions matching TRBD1. Trimming cost V 2 bases and J 2 bases; bases outside gene matches: 5. This CDR3 is built from 15 residues. The germline V gene encodes CDR1 LNHNV and CDR2 YYDKDF (reference sequence). The CDR3 reads CATSRHGTANTEAFF. The CDR3 DNA sequence: TGTGCCACCAGCAGACATGGGACAGCCAACACTGAAGCTTTCTTT.

The chain carries TRBV6-4 and TRBJ2-5; 7 bases are shared with TRBD2. There are 18 residues in the CDR3. Trimming at V came to 0 bases and at J to 0 bases, leaving 10 bases not matched to a gene. CDR1 MRHNA and CDR2 SNTAGT come from the germline V gene. The DNA of the CDR3 is TGTGCCAGCAGTGACTCGAGTCTAGCGGAGTGGTACCAAGAGACCCAGTACTTC. It encodes CASSDSSLAEWYQETQYF.

V gene TRBV5-1 combines with J gene TRBJ2-3, with D perhaps matching TRBD2 (6 bases). The CDR3 is 17 residues long. Trimming cost V 2 bases and J 0 bases, with 16 bases left between them. Germline CDR1 is SGHRS and CDR2 is YFSETQ. The CDR3 DNA is TGCGCCAGCAGCTTCCCAGGGTTTGGGACTAGCACAGATACGCAGTATTTT. Translated: CASSFPGFGTSTDTQYF.

This clone was seen more than once but under ten times. This chain links TRBV27 with TRBJ1-3; 10 nucleotides line up with TRBD1. V was clipped by 5 bases and J by 4 bases; unmatched bases: 8. The germline V gene encodes CDR1 MNHEY and CDR2 SMNVEV (reference sequence). CDR3 size: 16 residues. DNA of the CDR3: TGTGCCAGCAGTCCCCAGACAGGGGGCTCAGGAAACACCATATATTTT. It encodes CASSPQTGGSGNTIYF.